This TCR beta chain was captured by sequencing in a study of shared clonotypes between healthy human individuals. Germline CDR1 SQVTM, CDR2 ANQGSEA. The CDR3 totals 13 residues. V gave up 3 bases and J gave up 7 bases, with 13 bases separating them. Splitting the CD4+ cells yielded a CD45RA+ naive subset and a CD45RA-negative memory subset. Using immunoSEQ multiplex PCR, the repertoire was profiled, and TCRdb retains in-frame clones only, with some absent. The table has 2 million to 3 million clones, under 95% seen once. The receptor was isolated from a man aged 18 to 29 in good health. Some clones in this sample may be carry-over from other donors' samples. The sample comprised naive CD4+ T cells from PBMCs. Indicated subset: CD45RA+ positively selected. The chain has TRBV29-1 and TRBJ2-1; D remains ambiguous. In nucleotides, the CDR3 is TGCAGCGTTGACGTGACCCTGGGGAATGAGCAGTTCTTC. Its protein product is CSVDVTLGNEQFF.